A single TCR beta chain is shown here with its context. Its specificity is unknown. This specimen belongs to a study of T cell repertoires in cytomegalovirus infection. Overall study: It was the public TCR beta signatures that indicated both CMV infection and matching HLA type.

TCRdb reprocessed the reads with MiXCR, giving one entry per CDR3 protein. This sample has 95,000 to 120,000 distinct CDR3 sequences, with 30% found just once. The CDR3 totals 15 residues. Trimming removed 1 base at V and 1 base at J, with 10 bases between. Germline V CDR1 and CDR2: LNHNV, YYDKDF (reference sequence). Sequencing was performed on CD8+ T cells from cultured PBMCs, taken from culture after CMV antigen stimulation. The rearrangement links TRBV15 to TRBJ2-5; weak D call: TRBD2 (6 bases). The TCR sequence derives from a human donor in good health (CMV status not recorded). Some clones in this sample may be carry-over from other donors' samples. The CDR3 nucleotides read TGTGCCACCAGCAGAGGCGCGGGGCTCCAAGAGACCCAGTACTTC. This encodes CATSRGAGLQETQYF.